The 8 T cell receptor beta chains presented below share a single source sample, sequenced in a study of read filtering for tumor transcriptome and immune sequencing. This library used roughly 370 ng RNA and molecular barcoded adaptors spanning alpha/delta and beta/gamma chains. MiXCR, run by TCRdb on the reads, gives a single entry per CDR3 protein. The sample carries 75,000 to 95,000 distinct CDR3 sequences, 20% to 25% recorded once. The sequencing input was a population of CD138-negative cells sorted from bone marrow. The receptors here all came from a donor over 35 with multiple myeloma.

This clonotype was picked up a small number of times. The genes are TRBV11-2 and TRBJ2-1; 7 bases are shared with TRBD2. Germline values: CDR1 SGHAT, CDR2 FQNNGV. V was pared by 6 bases and J by 0 bases, with 8 bases of the junction left unmatched. The length of the CDR3 is 16 residues. The CDR3 is CASRGEGRGSYNEQFF. In nucleotides, the CDR3 is TGTGCCAGCAGGGGGGAGGGACGGGGCTCCTACAATGAGCAGTTCTTC.

This chain links TRBV12-3 or TRBV12-4 with TRBJ2-2; D might be TRBD1 (5 bases). Deletions cut 1 base from V and 3 bases from J, with 6 bases between. The CDR3 contains 14 residues. CDR3 bases: TGTGCCAGCAGTTTAGGACAGCACACCGGGGAGCTGTTTTTT. It codes for CASSLGQHTGELFF.

This clonotype came up many times. The chain uses TRBV5-8 and TRBJ1-5, with TRBD1 as a possible D gene (6 bases). CDR3 length: 15 amino acids. Deletions cut 4 bases from V and 7 bases from J, with 18 bases between. Germline V CDR1 and CDR2: SGHTS, YDEGEE. CDR3 sequence: CASSRTGHTLQPQHF. The CDR3 region has the DNA TGTGCCAGCAGCCGTACGGGACACACACTCCAGCCCCAGCATTTT.

About this clonotype: A much larger clonotype is one base distant, so this may be a read error. The rearrangement links TRBV29-1 to TRBJ2-3; a possible D gene is TRBD1 (8 bases). Germline V lookup: CDR1 SQVTM, CDR2 ANQGSEA. The CDR3 has 16 amino acids. CDR3 sequence: CSVVGGTGRLSDTQCF. The CDR3 region has the DNA TGCAGCGTTGTGGGGGGGACAGGTCGGTTGTCAGATACGCAGTGTTTT.

The table lists this clonotype with a few counts. V gene TRBV6-1 combines with J gene TRBJ1-5; 8 bases are a match to TRBD1. This CDR3 region has 15 residues. Germline CDR1 MNHNS, CDR2 SASEGT. Trimming removed 8 bases from V and 6 bases from J; junction bases left unmatched: 12. The CDR3 is CASGAAGGLVQPQHF. Here the CDR3 DNA reads TGTGCCAGCGGTGCTGCAGGGGGCTTGGTTCAGCCCCAGCATTTT.

The rearrangement uses TRBV12-3 or TRBV12-4 and TRBJ2-5; 7 bases line up with TRBD2. Trimming removed 2 bases from V and 5 bases from J; junction bases left unmatched: 17. This CDR3 comprises 18 residues. The CDR3 protein is CASSLPTGAGRRGETQYF. DNA of the CDR3: TGTGCCAGCAGTTTACCCACTGGGGCTGGACGGCGGGGGGAGACCCAGTACTTC.

This clonotype has a count of ten or more. V gene TRBV3-1 combines with J gene TRBJ2-1; 8 bases are a match to TRBD2. The length of the CDR3 is 16 residues. CDR1 and CDR2 from the germline V gene are LGHDT and YNNKEL (reference sequence). V was pared by 4 bases and J by 2 bases, with 7 bases of the junction left unmatched. The CDR3 DNA reads TGTGCCAGCAGCCCACATGAGCGGGGGCCCTACAATGAGCAGTTCTTC. Its protein product is CASSPHERGPYNEQFF.

This clonotype was picked up many times. The gene calls are TRBV9 and TRBJ2-1, with TRBD2 identical over 8 bases. This CDR3 has 13 amino acids. J was trimmed by 7 bases and V by 6 bases; bases with no gene match: 6. CDR1 is SGDLS, CDR2 YYNGEE, per germline. The DNA of the CDR3 is TGTGCCAGCAACGGGGGGGCCGGGAATGAGCAGTTCTTC. It encodes CASNGGAGNEQFF.